This T cell receptor beta chain appears in the sequencing data of a study of blood T cell repertoires in COVID-19. Study-level background: From the United States, Italy and Spain came samples of acute and convalescent COVID-19.

As handled by the study authors: For nucleated cells, counts were estimated from reference gene primer amplification. Libraries were prepared by immunoSEQ multiplex PCR; TCRdb keeps only in-frame clonotypes and omits some of them. That table gives V, J and clone size, and the DNA gave D and trimming. The table records approximately 200,000 clones, almost 80% of them present only once. This clone has only one observation. The source material was peripheral blood. The receptor's source is a man aged 60-69 years with active or convalescent COVID-19.

CDR3 sequence reads: CASSPHTGGRAFNEQFF. CDR3 DNA sequence: TGTGCCAGCAGCCCCCATACGGGGGGGAGGGCCTTCAATGAGCAGTTCTTC. The chain carries TRBV3-1 (or the pseudogene TRBV3-2) and TRBJ2-1; 8 nucleotides match TRBD2. This CDR3 spans 17 amino acids. The V gene end was trimmed by 4 bases and the J gene end by 6 bases; junction bases not matched to a gene: 14. Germline V lookup: CDR1 LGHDT, CDR2 YNNKEL (reference sequence).